This TCR beta chain was captured by sequencing in a study of shared clonotypes between healthy human individuals (TCRdb year 2020). About the study as a whole: A couple of women and three men aged 18 to 49 years were included in the cohort. For each donor, CD4 naive and CD4 memory were each run on three plates, CD8 naive on two plates, and CD8 memory on one plate. To estimate repertoire size and how much clonotypes are shared between individuals, the study performed deep sequencing of blood TCR repertoires from a few healthy adults. Per donor, leukapheresis produced somewhere between about 0.9 and 9.5 billion PBMCs. Libraries were prepared and TCR repertoires were sequenced by different laboratories using diverse techniques, in order to increase sequencing depth and limit assay-specific biases. Broader findings and caveats from the paper: The small number of donors limited the genetic and exposure-history diversity represented. Pairwise subsampling indicated that sequencing depth was expected to affect the degree of clonotype sharing among donors. Around 5% of naive CD4, 3% to 3.5% of naive CD8, approximately 2.2% of memory CD4, and less than 0.45% of memory CD8 clonotypes were shared across a few donors. Compared with non-shared clonotypes, the clonotypes found in all four sorted-subset donors had higher generation probabilities. Incomplete sequencing was indicated by rarefaction of sorted-subset datasets, despite the large sequencing depth. Naive subsets generally had larger estimated clonotype richness than memory subsets did. Sampling was restricted to blood, and TCR repertoires in tissue are likely to differ from TCR repertoires in blood.

CD8 naive samples were obtained by positive selection for CCR7 among CD45RO-negative cells, yielding a CD45RA+CCR7+ population from which TemRA cells were excluded. The donors were healthy, HIV-negative adults who had no recently reported acute infections or vaccinations. Every donor was a Caucasian adult living in Nashville, Tennessee, USA. Blood was collected by leukapheresis, and PBMCs were isolated by Ficoll-Histopaque density gradient centrifugation and then cryopreserved in liquid nitrogen vapor phase. Analytical flow cytometry was used to check the purity and quantity of every magnetically sorted T cell population. From each sorted fraction, genomic DNA was isolated and quantified by UV absorbance on a Nanodrop 2000c. Using the deep immunoSEQ assay, TCR CDR3 regions were amplified from genomic DNA by multiplex PCR. Genomic DNA extracted from each cell subset was distributed evenly over all wells of several immunoSEQ 96-well plates, and each plate served as one replicate. For sorted subsets, 150 to 250 ng of genomic DNA, equivalent to around 29,000 T cell genomes, went into each replicate PCR. Purified libraries were measured with a Qubit 3.0 fluorometer, size-checked on a Bioanalyzer 2100, and measured again with the KAPA Library Quantification kit. A separate single-read 150-cycle Illumina NextSeq 550 flow cell was used to sequence each immunoSEQ 96-well plate. The original methods were these. Because the immunoSEQ output included only junctional sequences and no quality scores, the filtering could not be the same as the filtering used for full-length reads. Sequences were annotated with PyIR, a Python wrapper for IgBLAST v1.9, and V/J genes and CDR3 were assigned using IMGT germline references. Reads with weak V/J assignments (E-value above 1e-6), missing CDR3, stop codons, out-of-frame junctions, or ambiguous translated residues were removed. V3J clonotypes were defined as sequences sharing an identical inferred V gene, J gene, and CDR3 amino acid sequence. The percentage overlap between two repertoires was calculated by dividing the number of shared unique clonotypes by the size of the smaller repertoire. Three approaches were used to assess repertoire richness: RTK rarefaction, the Chao1 estimator, and Recon v2.1 estimates of unobserved clonotypes. Generation probabilities for all TCRbeta clonotypes obtained by the gDNA method from a few donors were computed using OLGA. TCRdb's version of the immuneACCESS table is confined to in-frame rearrangements and falls short of the full clone set. An unresolved V gene accounts for under half of the shortfall where checked; the remainder is of unknown origin. The V and J calls and clone size come from that table; D and trimming were worked out from the DNA. The sample table holds about 550,000 clones, of which nearly 97% were seen once. The ten largest account for 0.11% of the sample.

The CDR3 contains 12 residues, cysteine and phenylalanine counted. The entry retains the CDR3 DNA only, 36 bases that are in frame from base 1. Details on this clone: The antigen this receptor binds is unknown. Base qualities are missing; no much larger clone stands one base away.

The sequence links TRBV12-2 to TRBJ2-7; the table's D call TRBD1 went unverified against the DNA. TRBV12-2 is labeled a pseudogene. This receptor was identified in a woman younger than 45 in good health. The specimen was naive CD8+ T cells sorted from blood. The cell subset or site label, read with the paper, signifies: CD45RA+CCR7+. The DNA reads TGTGCAAGTCGAATTCCCGGACAGAGGGAGTACTTC. The translation is CASRIPGQREYF.